This T cell receptor beta chain originates from a study of shared clonotypes between healthy human individuals. CD45RO negativity and positive selection for CCR7 defined naive CD8 cells, a population that excluded terminally differentiated effector memory CD45RA+ cells. Sorted-subset replicate PCRs used about 190 ng of genomic DNA. This amount corresponded to about 30,000 T cell genomes. Generated by immunoSEQ multiplex PCR, the TCRdb table keeps only in-frame clones and is missing some. The sample records roughly 600,000 clones, 95% to 98% being singletons. About this clone itself: The same CDR3 also results from other DNA sequences found in this sample.

Material for sequencing was naive CD8+ T cells sorted from blood. The sequence was obtained from a man aged 25 to 40 in good health.

The CDR3 DNA is TGTGCCAGCAGTTACTCCTCTGGAAACACCATATATTTT. Encoded protein: CASSYSSGNTIYF. This rearrangement joins TRBV6-5 to TRBJ1-3, with no clear D. V gave up 0 bases and J gave up 0 bases, with 0 bases separating them. The CDR3 runs 13 residues. Germline V gene data show CDR1 as MNHEY and CDR2 as SVGAGI.